These 9 T cell receptor beta chains were all obtained from the same sample, sequenced in a study of vaccination effects on CD4 cells after COVID-19. Their cognate antigens are unknown. The culture ran for 10 to 11 days, and then CD4+ T cells were isolated. The table came from immunoSEQ multiplex PCR; TCRdb's copy has only in-frame clones and leaves some out. The table includes fewer than 40,000 clones, around 67% detected once. The input for sequencing was CD4+ T cells from PBMCs cultured without peptide, taken before COVID-19 vaccination. The source of these receptors is a human donor who received a COVID-19 vaccine.

The chain carries TRBV7-9 and TRBJ1-2; D not resolved. Germline assignment: CDR1 SEHNR and CDR2 FQNEAQ (reference sequence). CDR3 length: 16 residues. V was cut by 0 bases and J by 0 bases, with 11 bases left in between. CDR3 DNA: TGTGCCAGCAGCTTAGCCGAAGGATCAGCTAACTATGGCTACACCTTC. Translated: CASSLAEGSANYGYTF.

The V call is TRBV7-2, the J call TRBJ2-1; the match to TRBD1 covers 7 bases. This CDR3 contains 16 residues. The junction had 11 bases not matched to a gene; V was cut back by 5 bases and J by 4 bases. Germline V lookup: CDR1 SGHTA, CDR2 FQGNSA. The CDR3 sequence: CASSAMGTDSYNEQFF. The CDR3 DNA sequence: TGTGCCAGCAGCGCGATGGGGACAGATTCTTACAATGAGCAGTTCTTC.

The chain is built from TRBV5-1 and TRBJ1-1, with D possibly TRBD1 on 6 matching bases. The CDR3 is 18 residues long. Per the germline V gene, CDR1 is SGHRS and CDR2 is YFSETQ. V was trimmed by 4 bases and J by 0 bases, leaving 22 bases between them. This CDR3 reads CASSPQRLTGQMNTEAFF. CDR3 DNA sequence: TGCGCCAGCAGCCCACAACGCCTCACTGGACAGATGAACACTGAAGCTTTCTTT.

The gene calls are TRBV12-3 or TRBV12-4 and TRBJ1-1, with 7 bases matching TRBD1. Unmatched junction bases numbered 6, after V lost 6 bases and J lost 5 bases. The length of the CDR3 is 13 residues. CDR3 amino acids: CASSLVRGTEAFF. The CDR3 nucleotides read TGTGCCAGCAGCCTTGTCAGGGGGACTGAAGCTTTCTTT.

The chain couples TRBV2 to TRBJ2-7; D may match TRBD1 or TRBD2 (5 bases each). The CDR3 sequence is 15 residues long. Germline V gives CDR1 SNHLY, CDR2 FYNNEI. V lost 4 bases and J lost 9, with 22 bases in between. CDR3 region: CASSAVTGPLVGQYF. DNA for the CDR3: TGTGCCAGCAGTGCCGTAACGGGACCCCTGGTTGGGCAGTACTTC.

This clone came up once. The genes are TRBV19 and TRBJ2-1; D remains unclear. V gave up 8 bases and J gave up 8 bases, with 16 bases separating them. Germline CDR1 LNHDA, CDR2 SQIVND (reference sequence). This CDR3 has 13 residues. CDR3 residues: CASSKKVFHEQFF. The CDR3, as DNA: TGTGCCAGTTCTAAGAAAGTTTTCCATGAGCAGTTCTTC.

The V gene is TRBV12-2, the J gene TRBJ1-5; the D call TRBD1 from the table was never checked on the DNA. TRBV12-2 is a pseudogene. The CDR3 contains 19 residues. CDR3 nucleotide sequence: TGTGCAAGTCGCCGTGTACAGGGTTTAAAATATTTCGGGAATCAGCCCCAGCATTTT. Encoded protein: CASRRVQGLKYFGNQPQHF.

V and J are TRBV21-1 and TRBJ1-2. TRBV21-1 has pseudogene status. This CDR3 has 15 residues. The CDR3 sequence is CASSKRPPSSYGYTF. DNA of the CDR3: TGTGCCAGCAGCAAAAGGCCCCCATCCTCCTATGGCTACACCTTC.

A note on this clone: Distinct nucleotide sequences in the sample also encode this CDR3. CDR3 in DNA: TGTGCCAGCAGTTTTTACACCGGGGAGCTGTTTTTT. The encoded protein is CASSFYTGELFF. The chain links TRBV27 to TRBJ2-2; D remains ambiguous. V lost 3 bases to trimming and J lost 3 bases, with 2 bases between them. The CDR3 length is 12 residues. Germline assignment: CDR1 MNHEY and CDR2 SMNVEV (reference sequence).